This T cell receptor (beta chain) appears in the sequencing data of a study of immune aging and cytomegalovirus after organ transplant listed by TCRdb under 2021. Background for the entire study: Three-drug immunosuppression with prednisone, tacrolimus, and mycophenolate was given to all transplant recipients. The full study reports these points: Large clones contained a higher proportion of TEMRA cells, and the seven largest clones (about 1,900 cells) acquired aged and TEMRA cells while losing TCM cells. Following viremia, aged-phenotype cells rose post-transplant in clones of any size, with the rise occurring earlier in large clones (days 200-264) than in small clones. Since the sequencing data did not include a CD57 measurement, a conservative gene-based definition of aging was used in its place.

This clonotype has only one observation. Its antigen target is currently unknown. It has no much larger one-base neighbor in the sample; base qualities were not kept. Single-read evidence is weak. The time point label of this sample denotes: five sample-tagged time points from pre-transplant (day -1) to day 368 post-transplant, pooled. Thawed PBMC were stimulated for approximately twelve hours with a CMV IE-1 overlapping peptide library without transport inhibitors. After thawing, cells were rested overnight and were then stimulated in R10 medium with CD28/CD49d costimulation. The IE-1 peptide library was made up of 15-amino-acid peptides with 11-amino-acid overlaps. Each time point was barcoded with BD Single-Cell Multiplexing Kit Sample Tags, pooled, and stained with oligo-conjugated anti-CD45RA plus sorting antibodies. A BD FACSAria III was used to sort CMV-responsive CD8+CD137+ and CD4+CD154+ T cells at 4-way purity. Blood samples were drawn into EDTA vacutainers and processed by Ficoll gradient within 1-24 hours.

The library came from single-cell sequencing. The sequencing machine was an Illumina NovaSeq 6000. The BD Rhapsody Targeted mRNA and AbSeq Reagent Kit was used in a microwell format for cell capture and library preparation. Libraries were prepared to cover TCR, sample tags, AbSeq, and targeted mRNA from the Human T-Cell Expression Panel plus custom TOX and TOX2 primers. An Illumina NovaSeq was used to sequence the libraries. The authors' pipeline ran thus. The analysis covered approximately 9,900 cells in total, of which some 6,900 were CD8 T cells and around 4,500 were CD8 T cells with an identifiable TCR CDR3. Raw data were processed with the BD Rhapsody Targeted Analysis Pipeline with V(D)J processing on the Seven Bridges Genomics platform. Quality control, Sample Tag demultiplexing with Lex-BDSMK, clone identification with VDJ Explorer, and Seurat clustering were performed in SeqGeq 1.6.0. Clones making up <1% of CD8 T cells were classified as non-expanded, and clones making up >2.5% of the sample were classified as clonal expansions. Using fastp trimming at Q25 and MiXCR clonotype assembly, TCRdb reanalyzed the public sequencing data and kept in-frame beta chains. Every entry covers one CDR3 protein and lists the most common genes and DNA from its rows. The V and J calls come from TCRdb's annotation, not from the publication. For this sample the table gives about 21,000 distinct CDR3 sequences, of which roughly 38% were detected only once. The ten largest clones add up to less than 30% of the sample.

CDR1 and CDR2 are drawn from the germline V gene: SGHAT, FQNNGV. Clipping removes 3 bases from V and 8 bases from J, with 4 as the unmatched junction base count. The CDR3 starts with the cysteine, ends with the phenylalanine, and has 13 residues. Just CDR3 DNA is preserved here, 39 bases in frame from base 1. The sample consisted of CMV peptide-activated CD4+ and CD8+ T cells sorted from blood, taken at five time points, pooled. The cell subset or site label, read with the paper, signifies: sorted CD8+CD137+ and CD4+CD154+ T cells after around 12 h CMV IE-1 peptide stimulation. This TCR was sampled from a female donor who had a heart transplant and CMV viremia. The rearranged chain carries TRBV11-2 and TRBJ2-5; TRBD2 fits 9 bases in the junction. The CDR3 reads CASSFNSGGTQYF. DNA sequence: TGTGCCAGCAGCTTCAATAGCGGGGGAACCCAGTACTTC.